The present T cell receptor (beta chain) was sequenced within a study of T cell responses to AZD1222 COVID-19 vaccine. Per germline, CDR1 SNHLY and CDR2 FYNNEI. V was cut by 5 bases and J by 5 bases, with 8 bases left in between. This CDR3 contains 12 residues. This table comes from immunoSEQ multiplex PCR, and its TCRdb copy is limited to in-frame clones, with some not included. The table lists about 160,000 clones, around 94% of them singletons. The J gene is TRBJ2-3, the V gene TRBV2, with D hard to call. This clonotype was obtained from an adult who received the AZD1222 COVID-19 vaccine. This sample comprised peripheral blood, obtained 28 days after the second AZD1222 dose. This CDR3 is CASSSPEDTQYF. The CDR3, as DNA: TGTGCCAGCAGTTCCCCTGAAGATACGCAGTATTTT.